The 2 T cell receptor beta chains listed next were all sequenced from one sample in a study of blood T cell repertoires in COVID-19. Using immunoSEQ multiplex PCR, the repertoire was profiled, and TCRdb retains in-frame clones only, with some absent. Here the sample spans about 210,000 clones, less than 90% being singletons. Sequencing was carried out using peripheral blood. These receptors were taken from a man aged 40-49 years with acute or convalescent COVID-19.

V usage is TRBV5-1 and J usage is TRBJ2-5; 11 bases map to TRBD2. With 0 bases clipped from V and 5 bases from J, the junction kept 6 bases outside the gene matches. From germline, CDR1 is SGHRS and CDR2 YFSETQ. The CDR3 is 16 residues long. As DNA, the CDR3 is TGCGCCAGCAGCTTGGCTACTAGCGGGAGTGGTGAGACCCAGTACTTC. The encoded protein is CASSLATSGSGETQYF.

The chain links TRBV5-4 to TRBJ2-1; 7 positions match TRBD2. Germline V gene sequence: CDR1 SGHNT, CDR2 YYREEE (reference sequence). The length of the CDR3 is 12 residues. J lost 12 bases, V lost 0 bases, and 3 bases had no gene match. The CDR3 coding sequence is TGTGCCAGCAGCTTGGAGCGGGGCGGGCAGTTCTTC. Amino acid sequence: CASSLERGGQFF.